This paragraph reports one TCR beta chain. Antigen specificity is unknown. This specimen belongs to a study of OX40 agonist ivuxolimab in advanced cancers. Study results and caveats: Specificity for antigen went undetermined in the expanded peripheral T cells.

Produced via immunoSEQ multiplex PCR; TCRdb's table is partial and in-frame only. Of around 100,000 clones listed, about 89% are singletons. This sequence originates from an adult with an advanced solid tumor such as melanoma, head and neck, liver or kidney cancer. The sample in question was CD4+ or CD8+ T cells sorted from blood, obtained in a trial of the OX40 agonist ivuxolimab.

The CDR3 is CAWSAKGLVGETQYF. The CDR3, as DNA: TGTGCCTGGAGTGCTAAGGGACTAGTCGGAGAGACCCAGTACTTC. The chain links TRBV30 to TRBJ2-5; 8 bases are shared with TRBD2. The CDR3 extends over 15 amino acids. Trimming at V came to 1 base and at J to 4 bases, leaving 8 bases not matched to a gene. The germline gives CDR1 GTSNPN, CDR2 SVGIG (reference sequence).